Listed here is a single T cell receptor (beta chain). Its recognized antigen is unknown. Per-base qualities were not stored, and no clone one base away is much larger. These data come from a study of T-cell reconstitution after alpha-beta-depleted transplantation in children listed by TCRdb under 2016. As for the study more broadly: The study quantitatively tracked T-cell immune reconstitution after TCRalphabeta/CD19-depleted allogeneic hematopoietic cell transplantation in children using TCR repertoire profiling.

The receptor library was made with PCR. Sequenced on an Illumina HiSeq 2500. Molecular barcoding was employed in the preparation of TCR libraries, with unique molecular identifiers being used to normalize TCRbeta repertoire quantification. TCRdb took the public reads, trimmed them with fastp at Q25, ran MiXCR for clone calling and kept in-frame beta chains. A single entry per CDR3 protein holds the most common genes and DNA from its merged rows. The sample includes roughly 610,000 distinct CDR3 sequences, with about 11% observed a single time. The ten largest account for less than 5% of the sample. This clonotype was sampled from a human donor who donated a stem cell graft to a child with acute myeloid leukemia. Sample: PBMCs from the stem cell graft donor, taken from the stem cell graft.

The CDR3 protein sequence reads: CSVGLAGGQETQYF. The nucleotides read TGCAGCGTGGGTTTAGCGGGAGGGCAAGAGACCCAGTACTTC. Recombination joined TRBV29-1 with TRBJ2-5, and 11 bases in between align with TRBD2. As encoded in the germline V gene, CDR1 is SQVTM while CDR2 is ANQGSEA. Trimmed from V: 6 bases; trimmed from J: 2 bases; junction bases lacking a gene match: 5. The CDR3 numbers 14 residues from cysteine through phenylalanine. The CDR3 DNA has 42 bases and is translated from base 1.